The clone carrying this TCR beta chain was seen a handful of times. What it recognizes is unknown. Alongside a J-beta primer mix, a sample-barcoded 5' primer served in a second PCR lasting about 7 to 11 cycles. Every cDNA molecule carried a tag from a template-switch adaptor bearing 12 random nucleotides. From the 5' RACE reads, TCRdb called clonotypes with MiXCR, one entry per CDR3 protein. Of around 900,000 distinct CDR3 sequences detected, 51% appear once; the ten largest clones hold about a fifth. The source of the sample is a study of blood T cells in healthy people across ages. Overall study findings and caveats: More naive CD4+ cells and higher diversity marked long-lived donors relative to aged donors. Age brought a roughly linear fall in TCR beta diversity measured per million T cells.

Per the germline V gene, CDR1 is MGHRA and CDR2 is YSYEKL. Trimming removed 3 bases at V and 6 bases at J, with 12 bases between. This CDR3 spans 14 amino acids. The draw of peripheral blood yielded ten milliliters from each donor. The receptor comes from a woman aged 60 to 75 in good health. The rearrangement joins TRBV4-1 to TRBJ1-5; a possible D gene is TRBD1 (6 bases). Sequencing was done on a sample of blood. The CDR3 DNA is TGCGCCAGCAGCCAGCTACAGGGAGTTCAGCCCCAGCATTTT. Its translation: CASSQLQGVQPQHF.